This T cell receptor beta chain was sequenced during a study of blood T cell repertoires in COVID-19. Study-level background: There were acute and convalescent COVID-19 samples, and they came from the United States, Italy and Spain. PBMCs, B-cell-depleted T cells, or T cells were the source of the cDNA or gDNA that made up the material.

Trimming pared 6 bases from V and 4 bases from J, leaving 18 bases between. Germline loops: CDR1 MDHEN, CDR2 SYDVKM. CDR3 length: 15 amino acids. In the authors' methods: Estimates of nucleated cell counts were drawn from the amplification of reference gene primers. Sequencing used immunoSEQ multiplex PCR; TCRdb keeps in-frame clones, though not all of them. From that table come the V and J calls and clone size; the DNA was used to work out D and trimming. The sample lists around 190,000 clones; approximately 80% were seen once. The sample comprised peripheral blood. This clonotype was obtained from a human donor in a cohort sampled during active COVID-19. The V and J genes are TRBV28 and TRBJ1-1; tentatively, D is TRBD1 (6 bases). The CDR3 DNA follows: TGTGCCAGCAGGTCGAGGGGGATCGTGGGCACTGAAGCTTTCTTT. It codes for CASRSRGIVGTEAFF.